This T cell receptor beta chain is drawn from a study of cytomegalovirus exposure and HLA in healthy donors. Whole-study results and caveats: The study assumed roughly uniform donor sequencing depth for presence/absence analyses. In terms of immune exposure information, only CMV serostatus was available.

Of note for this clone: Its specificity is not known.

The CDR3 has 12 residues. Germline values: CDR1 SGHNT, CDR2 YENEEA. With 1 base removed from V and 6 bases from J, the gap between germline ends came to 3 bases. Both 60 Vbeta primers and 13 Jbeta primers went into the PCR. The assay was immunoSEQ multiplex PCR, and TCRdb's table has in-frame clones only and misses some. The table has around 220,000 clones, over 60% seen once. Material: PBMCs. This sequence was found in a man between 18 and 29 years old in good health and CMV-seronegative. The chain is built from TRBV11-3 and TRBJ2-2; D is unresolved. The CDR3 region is CASSLAPGELFF. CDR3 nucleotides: TGTGCCAGCAGCTTAGCTCCCGGGGAGCTGTTTTTT.